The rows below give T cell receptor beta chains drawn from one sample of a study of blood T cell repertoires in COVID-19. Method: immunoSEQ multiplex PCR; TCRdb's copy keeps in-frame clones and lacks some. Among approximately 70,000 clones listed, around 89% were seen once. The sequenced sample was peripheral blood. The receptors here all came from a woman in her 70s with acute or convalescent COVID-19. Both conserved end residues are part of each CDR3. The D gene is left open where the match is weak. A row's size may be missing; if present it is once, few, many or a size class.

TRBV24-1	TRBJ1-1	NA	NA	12	TGTGCCACCAGTGGGAGAGGCACTGAAGCTTTCTTT	CATSGRGTEAFF
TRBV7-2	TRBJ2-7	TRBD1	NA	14	TGTGCCAGCAGCTTAGCGACAGGGACCTACGAGCAGTACTTC	CASSLATGTYEQYF
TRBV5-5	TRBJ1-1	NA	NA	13	TGTGCCAGCAGCCTGGGTGGGGGGGGCGAAGCTTTCTTT	CASSLGGGGEAFF
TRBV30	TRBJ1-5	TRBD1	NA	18	TGTGCCTGGAGTGCCTACCGGTCGGAGGACAGGATCAATCAGCCCCAGCATTTT	CAWSAYRSEDRINQPQHF
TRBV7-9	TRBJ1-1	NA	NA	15	TGTGCCAGCAGCTTAACCGGGGGGCGAGACACTGAAGCTTTCTTT	CASSLTGGRDTEAFF
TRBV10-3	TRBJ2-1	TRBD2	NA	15	TGTGCCATCAGTGAGGTCCAGCGGGGCTACAATGAGCAGTTCTTC	CAISEVQRGYNEQFF
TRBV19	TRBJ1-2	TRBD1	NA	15	TGTGCCAGTAGTAGGGCGCAGGGGGCGTACTATGGCTACACCTTC	CASSRAQGAYYGYTF
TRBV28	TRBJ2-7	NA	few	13	TGTGCCAGCAGTTTAGCCAGTTCCTACGAGCAGTACTTC	CASSLASSYEQYF
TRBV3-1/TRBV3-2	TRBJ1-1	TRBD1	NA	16	TGTGCCAGCAGCCCACGACAGGGGGCTGGTGGCACTGAAGCTTTCTTT	CASSPRQGAGGTEAFF
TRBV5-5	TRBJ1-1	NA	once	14	TGTGCCAGCAGCTTGGAACGGGGTCGCACTGAAGCTTTCTTT	CASSLERGRTEAFF
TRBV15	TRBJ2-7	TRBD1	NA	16	TGTGCCACCAGCAACCGGGACAGGGCTCTTATCTACGAGCAGTACTTC	CATSNRDRALIYEQYF
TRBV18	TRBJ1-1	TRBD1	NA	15	TGTGCCAGCTCAGCCTCCGGGACAGCGAACACTGAAGCTTTCTTT	CASSASGTANTEAFF
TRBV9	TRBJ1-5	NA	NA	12	TGTGCCAGCAGCGTAGGATCGGGACCCCAGCATTTT	CASSVGSGPQHF
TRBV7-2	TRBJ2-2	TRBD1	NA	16	TGTGCCAGCAGCCTTGGGACAGGGAGGAACACCGGGGAGCTGTTTTTT	CASSLGTGRNTGELFF
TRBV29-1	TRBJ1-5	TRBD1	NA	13	TGCAGCGTCGGGACAGATAGCAATCAGCCCCAGCATTTT	CSVGTDSNQPQHF
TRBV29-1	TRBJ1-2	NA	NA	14	TGCAGCGTTCAGGGCACCGCCTTTAACTATGGCTACACCTTC	CSVQGTAFNYGYTF
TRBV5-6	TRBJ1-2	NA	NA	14	TGTGCCAGCAGCCTATACAGGGTCAGCTATGGCTACACCTTC	CASSLYRVSYGYTF
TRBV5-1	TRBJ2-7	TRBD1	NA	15	TGCGCCAGCAGCGCCGGACAGGGGGCTGTGAACGAGCAGTACTTC	CASSAGQGAVNEQYF
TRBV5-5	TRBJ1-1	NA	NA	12	TGTGCCAGCAGCTTCTTGAACACTGAAGCTTTCTTT	CASSFLNTEAFF
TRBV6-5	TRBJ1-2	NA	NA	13	TGTGCCAGCAACCCAGGAACCCTCTATGGCTACACCTTC	CASNPGTLYGYTF
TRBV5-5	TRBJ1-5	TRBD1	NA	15	TGTGCCAGCAGCTTGGCCGGAGGGACAGCCCAGCCCCAGCATTTT	CASSLAGGTAQPQHF
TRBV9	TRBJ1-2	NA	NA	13	TGTGCCAGCAGCGTGGGGGCAGGCCAGGGCTACACCTTC	CASSVGAGQGYTF
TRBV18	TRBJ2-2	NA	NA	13	TGTGCCAGCTCACTTACAGGGCCCGGGGAGCTGTTTTTT	CASSLTGPGELFF
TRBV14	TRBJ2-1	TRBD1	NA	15	TGTGCCAGCAGCCATCTTCGGGACAGCTACAATGAGCAGTTCTTC	CASSHLRDSYNEQFF
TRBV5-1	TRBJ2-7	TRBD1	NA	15	TGCGCCAGCAGCCAGAGACAGGGGATTTCGTACGAGCAGTACTTC	CASSQRQGISYEQYF
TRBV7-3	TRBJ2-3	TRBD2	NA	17	TGTGCCAGCAGCCTGCGCGGGGGTATGATAAATACAGATACGCAGTATTTT	CASSLRGGMINTDTQYF
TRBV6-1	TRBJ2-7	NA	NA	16	TGTGCCAGCAGTGATTCCCCTCAGACAGCTACCTACGAGCAGTACTTC	CASSDSPQTATYEQYF
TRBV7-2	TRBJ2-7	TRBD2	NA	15	TGTGCCAGCATCCGGGAATGGGCGGGAGGGCGACAGCAGTACTTC	CASIREWAGGRQQYF
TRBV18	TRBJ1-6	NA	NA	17	TGTGCCAGCTCACCAACAACAGGTACCATTTATAATTCACCCCTCCACTTT	CASSPTTGTIYNSPLHF
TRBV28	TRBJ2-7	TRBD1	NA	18	TGTGCCAGCAGTTCAACCTCCGGGTCAGGGGGCGTGATACGCGAGCAGTACTTC	CASSSTSGSGGVIREQYF
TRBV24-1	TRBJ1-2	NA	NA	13	TGTGCCACCAGTGATTCTAAAGACTATGGCTACACCTTC	CATSDSKDYGYTF
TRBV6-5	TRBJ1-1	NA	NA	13	TGTGCCAGCAGTTACCAAAGGGGAACTGAAGCTTTCTTT	CASSYQRGTEAFF
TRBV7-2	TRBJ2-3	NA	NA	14	TGTGCCAGCAGCTTAGTCCCGCAGGCAGATACGCAGTATTTT	CASSLVPQADTQYF
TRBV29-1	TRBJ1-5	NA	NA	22	TGCAGCGTTGAAGATCCAAGGTCCAGGAGAGGGAATGGGGTTTTTAGCAATCAGCCCCAGCATTTT	CSVEDPRSRRGNGVFSNQPQHF
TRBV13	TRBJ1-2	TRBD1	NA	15	TGTGCCAGCAGCCCTCGGACAGGACCTAACTATGGCTACACCTTC	CASSPRTGPNYGYTF
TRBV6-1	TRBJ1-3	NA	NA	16	TGTGCCAGCAGTGAACCCACGGGTCGGGGTCCGAACACCATATATTTT	CASSEPTGRGPNTIYF
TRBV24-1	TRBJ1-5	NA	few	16	TGTGCCACCAGTGACGCTGGACAGTCGGGCAATCAGCCCCAGCATTTT	CATSDAGQSGNQPQHF
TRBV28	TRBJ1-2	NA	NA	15	TGTGCCAGCAGTTTATCCCAAAGGCAGGGCTATGGCTACACCTTC	CASSLSQRQGYGYTF
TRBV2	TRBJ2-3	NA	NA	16	TGTGCCAGCAGGGCCTCTCAGGGCAAGGGGACAGATACGCAGTATTTT	CASRASQGKGTDTQYF
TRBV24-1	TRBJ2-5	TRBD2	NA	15	TGTGCCACCAGTCCCTCAGCGGGGGGGTCCGAGACCCAGTACTTC	CATSPSAGGSETQYF
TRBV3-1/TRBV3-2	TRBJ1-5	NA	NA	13	TGTGCCAGCAGTCGGACAGAAAATCAGCCCCAGCATTTT	CASSRTENQPQHF
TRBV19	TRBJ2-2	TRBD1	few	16	TGTGCCAGTAGTTCCGGACAGGGGGCGGGCACCGGGGAGCTGTTTTTT	CASSSGQGAGTGELFF
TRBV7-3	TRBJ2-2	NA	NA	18	TGTGCCAGCAGCTTAGTAGAGTCTTGGGACATCGTCACCGGGGAGCTGTTTTTT	CASSLVESWDIVTGELFF
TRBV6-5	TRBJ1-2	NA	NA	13	TGTGCCAGCAGTTTCAGGGGCCGAGGTGGCTACACCTTC	CASSFRGRGGYTF